This T cell receptor (beta chain) was sequenced during a study of blood T cell repertoires in COVID-19. The wider study: Italy, Spain and the United States were the sources of the convalescent and acute COVID-19 samples. PBMCs, B-cell-depleted T cells, or T cells provided the cDNA or gDNA that made up the material.

Authors' methods: Cell counts per sample came from amplifying reference gene primers. The repertoire was sequenced with immunoSEQ multiplex PCR; TCRdb's copy has only in-frame clones and lacks some. V and J calls and clone size are given by that table; D and trimming were obtained from the DNA. The data contain approximately 130,000 clones, 77% of them seen just once; the ten biggest clones take up around a fifth. V was pared by 3 bases and J by 7 bases, with 16 bases between. Per germline, CDR1 ENHRY and CDR2 SYGVKD. The CDR3 runs 14 residues. This TCR derives from a man older than 75 with acute or convalescent COVID-19. The sequenced sample consisted of peripheral blood. The chain uses TRBV10-3 and TRBJ2-7; no definite D call. In DNA form, the CDR3 reads TGTGCCATCAGTGATAGCACTCGGCAATGGGAGCAGTACTTC. This gives the protein CAISDSTRQWEQYF.